This T cell receptor (beta chain) was sequenced in a study of monozygotic twins with inflammatory bowel disease. Study-level points and caveats: Compared with healthy co-twins, IBD patients showed reduced TCRbeta repertoire diversity by inverse Simpson.

About this clonotype: The antigen is not known.

The CDR3 loop spans 16 amino acids. CDR1 SEHNR and CDR2 FQNEAQ come from the germline V gene (reference sequence). TCRdb reprocessed the 5' RACE reads, keeping one entry per CDR3 protein, no DNA. The listing records some 170,000 distinct CDR3 sequences. Input material: blood. This TCR was sampled from a human donor with ulcerative colitis or Crohn's disease, or a healthy co-twin of an affected twin (not recorded which). The chain is built from TRBV7-9 and TRBJ1-2. The CDR3 reads CASSLATSSTAYGYTF.